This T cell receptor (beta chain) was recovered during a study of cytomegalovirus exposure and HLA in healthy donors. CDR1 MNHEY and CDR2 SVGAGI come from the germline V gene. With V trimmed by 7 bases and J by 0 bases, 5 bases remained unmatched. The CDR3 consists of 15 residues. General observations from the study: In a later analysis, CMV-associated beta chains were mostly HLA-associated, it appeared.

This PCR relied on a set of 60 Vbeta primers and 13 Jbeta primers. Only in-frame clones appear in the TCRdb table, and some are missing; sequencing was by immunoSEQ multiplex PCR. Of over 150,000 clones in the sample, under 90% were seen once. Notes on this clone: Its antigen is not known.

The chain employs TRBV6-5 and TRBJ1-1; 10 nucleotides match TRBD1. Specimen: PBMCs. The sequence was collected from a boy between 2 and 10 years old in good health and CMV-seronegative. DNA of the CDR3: TGTGCCAGCAAGAGGGACAGGGGAATGAACACTGAAGCTTTCTTT. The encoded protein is CASKRDRGMNTEAFF.